These 31 T cell receptor beta chains came from one sample sequenced in a study of cytomegalovirus exposure and HLA in healthy donors. The primer mix had 60 Vbeta and 13 Jbeta primers. Clones were sequenced by immunoSEQ multiplex PCR, and TCRdb holds only the in-frame ones, with some missing. The table lists 130,000 to 150,000 clones, about 74% of them singletons. Sequencing used PBMCs. All receptors come from a man aged 35 to 55 in good health and CMV-seropositive.

The chain uses TRBV4-3 and TRBJ2-1, with 11 bases fitting TRBD2. The CDR3 spans 16 residues. Trimming removed 2 bases from V and 9 bases from J; junction bases left unmatched: 9. Germline-derived CDR1 and CDR2 are LGHNA and YSLEER. The DNA for the CDR3 is TGCGCCAGCAGCCAAACTCTAGCGGGAGGCAAGGGTGAGCAGTTCTTC. It is translated as CASSQTLAGGKGEQFF.

The chain has TRBV9 and TRBJ1-1; unclear D gene. CDR3 length: 13 amino acids. Trimming took 0 bases from V and 5 from J, leaving 8 bases between them. CDR1 is SGDLS, CDR2 YYNGEE, per germline. The CDR3 spells CASSVGSGTEAFF. CDR3 in DNA: TGTGCCAGCAGCGTAGGCTCGGGAACTGAAGCTTTCTTT.

A few counts support this clone. The rearrangement uses TRBV10-1 and TRBJ1-4; maybe TRBD1 (6 bases). The V end was cut by 7 bases, the J end by 5 bases, with 11 bases between. The CDR3 contains 13 residues. Germline V lookup: CDR1 WNHNN, CDR2 SYGVQD (reference sequence). Here the CDR3 reads CASIGTGNEKLFF. CDR3 bases: TGCGCCAGCATAGGAACAGGGAATGAAAAACTGTTTTTT.

The chain recombines TRBV11-2 with TRBJ1-1, with a tentative D call TRBD1 (5 bases). Germline CDR1 SGHAT, CDR2 FQNNGV. This CDR3 has 15 amino acids. The ends were cut back, 4 bases at V and 0 bases at J, with 12 bases in the middle. CDR3 DNA sequence: TGTGCCAGCAGCTCCAATCCGACAGTGAACACTGAAGCTTTCTTT. Translation: CASSSNPTVNTEAFF.

The chain recombines TRBV6-5 with TRBJ2-1; the D gene is possibly TRBD2 (5 bases). Between the trimmed V and J ends, which lost 6 bases and 7 bases, there was a span of 10 bases. Per germline, CDR1 MNHEY and CDR2 SVGAGI. CDR3 length equals 12 residues. CDR3 residues: CASSILGNEQFF. CDR3 bases: TGTGCCAGCAGCATACTAGGAAATGAGCAGTTCTTC.

This rearrangement joins TRBV6-5 to TRBJ2-7; 8 bases fit TRBD2. The J segment lost 2 bases and the V segment lost 6 bases, leaving 3 bases of the junction unmatched. The germline V gene encodes CDR1 MNHEY and CDR2 SVGAGI. The CDR3 has 13 residues. The CDR3, as DNA: TGTGCCAGCAGCAGCGGGGGTACCTACGAGCAGTACTTC. Translation: CASSSGGTYEQYF.

This clone was seen a handful of times. The gene calls are TRBV28 and TRBJ2-1, with TRBD2 matching 10 bases. Germline-derived CDR1 and CDR2 are MDHEN and SYDVKM. The junction had 7 bases not matched to a gene; V was cut back by 5 bases and J by 15 bases. The CDR3 runs to 12 residues. CDR3 in amino acids: CASSRAGGPTFF. The CDR3, as DNA: TGTGCCAGCAGTCGAGCGGGAGGGCCGACGTTCTTC.

As concerns this clone: Other nucleotide sequences from this sample produce the same CDR3. This chain links TRBV5-4 with TRBJ2-1; possible D gene TRBD2, 6 bases. The germline gives CDR1 SGHNT, CDR2 YYREEE (reference sequence). V was shortened by 4 bases and J by 5 bases, with 13 bases between the two germline ends. There are 14 residues in the CDR3. The CDR3 loop is CASSLTAGNNEQFF. As DNA, the CDR3 is TGTGCCAGCAGCCTAACCGCGGGAAACAATGAGCAGTTCTTC.

This clone was found once. V and J are TRBV5-5 and TRBJ1-5; D uncertain. From germline, CDR1 is SGHKS and CDR2 YYEKEE (reference sequence). The CDR3 is 14 amino acids. V was cut by 0 bases and J by 4 bases, with 8 bases left in between. CDR3 protein: CASSLGPRNQPQHF. The CDR3 DNA reads as TGTGCCAGCAGCTTGGGGCCGCGGAATCAGCCCCAGCATTTT.

The V gene is TRBV4-1, the J gene TRBJ1-5, with 8 bases fitting TRBD1. CDR1 and CDR2 (germline): MGHRA, YSYEKL. The CDR3 covers 15 residues. J gave up 6 bases and V 3 bases, and 7 bases lay outside the gene matches. CDR3 sequence (DNA): TGCGCCAGCAGCCACGACGCAGGGGGCACTCAGCCCCAGCATTTT. The encoded protein is CASSHDAGGTQPQHF.

V is TRBV6-1 and J is TRBJ1-4; the D gene is possibly TRBD1 (5 bases). V dropped 0 bases and J dropped 2 bases, with 10 bases sitting between them. Looked up from germline, CDR1 is MNHNS and CDR2 is SASEGT. This CDR3 is built from 16 residues. The CDR3 region is CASSEATGVTNEKLFF. The CDR3 region has the DNA TGTGCCAGCAGTGAAGCGACGGGGGTTACTAATGAAAAACTGTTTTTT.

V usage is TRBV7-6 and J usage is TRBJ2-7; weak D call: TRBD2 (5 bases). There are 13 residues in the CDR3. Between the trimmed V and J ends, which lost 7 bases and 7 bases, there was a span of 17 bases. Germline V gene sequence: CDR1 SGHVS, CDR2 FNYEAQ. The CDR3 region has the DNA TGTGCCAGCACGGAGCGGCCCTCGGGGGAGCAGTACTTC. It specifies CASTERPSGEQYF. Using reference TRBV7-6 and TRBJ2-7 for the parts outside the CDR3, the full variable domain is GAGVSQSPRYKVTKRGQDVALRCDPISGHVSLYWYRQALGQGPEFLTYFNYEAQQDKSGLPNDRFSAERPEGSISTLTIQRTEQRDSAMYRCASTERPSGEQYFGPGTRLTVT.

The chain couples TRBV7-9 to TRBJ2-7; D perhaps matches TRBD2 (6 bases). The ends were cut back, 6 bases at V and 0 bases at J, with 12 bases in the middle. Germline V CDR1 and CDR2: SEHNR, FQNEAQ (reference sequence). This CDR3 has 14 amino acids. The CDR3 DNA reads as TGTGCCAGCAGGGGAAGTAGCGGCTCCTACGAGCAGTACTTC. This sequence encodes CASRGSSGSYEQYF.

A remark on this clone: One end of the junction varies from germline; a read error may be responsible. V usage is TRBV9 and J usage is TRBJ1-5; the match to TRBD1 covers 7 bases. CDR3 length equals 15 residues. The germline gives CDR1 SGDLS, CDR2 YYNGEE. The CDR3, as DNA: TGTGCCAACAGCATTACAGGGGAGAGCAATCAGCCCCAGCATTTT. Encoded protein: CANSITGESNQPQHF.

This rearrangement joins TRBV30 to TRBJ2-7, with unresolved D. The germline V gene encodes CDR1 GTSNPN and CDR2 SVGIG (reference sequence). Trimming removed 3 bases at V and 2 bases at J, with 14 bases between. The CDR3 is made up of 14 amino acids. The CDR3, as DNA: TGTGCCTGGAGGGGTGTAGGAGCCCCCTACGAGCAGTACTTC. Translated, it gives CAWRGVGAPYEQYF.

The rearrangement joins TRBV6-5 to TRBJ2-7, with 16 bases fitting TRBD2. The CDR3 is 16 residues long. With V trimmed by 0 bases and J by 4 bases, 0 bases remained unmatched. Germline-derived CDR1 and CDR2 are MNHEY and SVGAGI. The CDR3 nucleotides are TGTGCCAGCAGTTACTCGGGACTAGCGGGAGGGTACGAGCAGTACTTC. This gives the protein CASSYSGLAGGYEQYF.

This chain connects TRBV28 to TRBJ2-7, with TRBD1 as a possible D gene (6 bases). Per germline, CDR1 MDHEN and CDR2 SYDVKM. V shed 6 bases and J shed 2 bases, with 17 bases lying between them. The CDR3 spans 15 residues. CDR3 nucleotide sequence: TGTGCCAGCAGCGGCACAGGGTCCCTTCCCTACGAGCAGTACTTC. Translation gives CASSGTGSLPYEQYF.

This chain connects TRBV5-4 to TRBJ2-1; TRBD2 matches 8 bases. CDR3 length: 14 amino acids. Germline values: CDR1 SGHNT, CDR2 YYREEE (reference sequence). The ends lost 4 bases at V and 5 bases at J; junction bases unmatched: 5. This CDR3 reads CASSPGLVNNEQFF. DNA of the CDR3: TGTGCCAGCAGCCCGGGACTAGTCAACAATGAGCAGTTCTTC.

This clone was recorded a few times. The V gene is TRBV19, the J gene TRBJ2-1; 10 bases are shared with TRBD1. Looked up from germline, CDR1 is LNHDA and CDR2 is SQIVND (reference sequence). The CDR3 extends over 15 amino acids. J gave up 1 base and V 9 bases, and 6 bases lay outside the gene matches. In DNA, the CDR3 is TGTGCCAGCAGCCCGGGACAGGGGTCCTACAATGAGCAGTTCTTC. Its translation: CASSPGQGSYNEQFF.

The rearrangement joins TRBV7-9 to TRBJ2-6; D remains ambiguous. Deletions cut 5 bases from V and 0 bases from J, with 5 bases between. This CDR3 contains 14 residues. Germline V gene sequence: CDR1 SEHNR, CDR2 FQNEAQ (reference sequence). The CDR3 DNA reads as TGTGCCAGCAGCGGTAGCTCTGGGGCCAACGTCCTGACTTTC. It specifies CASSGSSGANVLTF.

The DNA for the CDR3 is TGTGCCAGCAGCCATCCGACAGTATTTCAGCCCCAGCATTTT. Its protein product is CASSHPTVFQPQHF. V usage is TRBV28 and J usage is TRBJ1-5, with D possibly matching TRBD1 (5 bases). V lost 6 bases and J 6 bases, leaving 15 bases between the germline ends. Per germline, CDR1 MDHEN and CDR2 SYDVKM. The CDR3 is 14 residues long.

The chain links TRBV18 to TRBJ1-2, with 12 bases fitting TRBD1. The germline gives CDR1 KGHSH, CDR2 LQKENI. J lost 4 bases, V lost 3 bases, and 3 bases had no gene match. This CDR3 contains 15 residues. CDR3 region: CASSPGTGGPYGYTF. The CDR3 DNA follows: TGTGCCAGCTCACCTGGGACAGGGGGCCCCTATGGCTACACCTTC.

The J gene is TRBJ2-7, the V gene TRBV7-9, with D hard to call. The germline gives CDR1 SEHNR, CDR2 FQNEAQ (reference sequence). The CDR3 has 14 residues. V lost 1 base, J lost 6 bases, and 13 bases lay in between. CDR3 in DNA: TGTGCCAGCAGCTTAGTTGGCAGTTCCGTCGAGCAGTACTTC. It yields the protein CASSLVGSSVEQYF.

This chain links TRBV5-4 with TRBJ2-1, with TRBD2 identical over 12 bases. Looked up from germline, CDR1 is SGHNT and CDR2 is YYREEE (reference sequence). The trim removed 5 bases at V and 2 bases at J, leaving 5 bases unmatched. The CDR3 spans 16 residues. The CDR3 nucleotides read TGTGCCAGCAGTGCTAGCGGGAGGGCCCCCTACAATGAGCAGTTCTTC. This gives the protein CASSASGRAPYNEQFF.

The chain is built from TRBV11-2 and TRBJ2-7; D is unresolved. Germline loops: CDR1 SGHAT, CDR2 FQNNGV. This CDR3 is 16 amino acids long. Trimming took 4 bases from V and 1 from J, leaving 17 bases between them. CDR3 DNA: TGTGCCAGCAGCTCAATCAATCGTGGAGCGTCCTACGAGCAGTACTTC. Translation gives CASSSINRGASYEQYF.

In regard to this clone: Different DNA sequences within this sample yield the same CDR3. V is TRBV18 and J is TRBJ2-6; D perhaps matches TRBD2 (5 bases). V dropped 6 bases and J dropped 4 bases, with 7 bases sitting between them. The germline V gene has CDR1 KGHSH and CDR2 LQKENI. This CDR3 contains 13 residues. CDR3 region: CASSPGGANVLTF. The CDR3 DNA sequence: TGTGCCAGCTCCCCGGGGGGGGCCAACGTCCTGACTTTC.

V and J are TRBV29-1 and TRBJ2-1, with 9 bases fitting TRBD2. This CDR3 has 12 amino acids. Trimming removed 7 bases from V and 5 bases from J; junction bases left unmatched: 3. Germline lookup yields CDR1 SQVTM and CDR2 ANQGSEA. CDR3 sequence: CSEIAGDNEQFF. The CDR3 DNA sequence: TGCAGCGAAATAGCGGGGGACAATGAGCAGTTCTTC.

The table lists this clone with a few counts. Mismatch with germline at one junction end may stem from a read error. The chain has TRBV7-9 and TRBJ2-7; 7 bases map to TRBD1. This CDR3 region has 13 residues. Per germline, CDR1 SEHNR and CDR2 FQNEAQ (reference sequence). The CDR3 loop is CSSSARQGHEQYF. In DNA, the CDR3 is TGTTCCAGCAGCGCCCGACAGGGCCACGAGCAGTACTTC. Full variable domain (outside the CDR3, taken from reference TRBV7-9 and TRBJ2-7): DTGVSQNPRHKITKRGQNVTFRCDPISEHNRLYWYRQTLGQGPEFLTYFQNEAQLEKSRLLSDRFSAERPKGSFSTLEIQRTEQGDSAMYLCSSSARQGHEQYFGPGTRLTVT.

CDR3 protein: CASRAEKTLQPQHF. CDR3 DNA: TGTGCCAGCAGGGCGGAAAAAACCCTTCAGCCCCAGCATTTT. The chain has TRBV21-1 and TRBJ1-5. TRBV21-1 is annotated as a pseudogene. The CDR3 covers 14 residues.

This chain connects TRBV19 to TRBJ2-3; D is unresolved. V lost 1 base and J lost 1, with 6 bases in between. The V gene's germline CDR1 is LNHDA and CDR2 SQIVND (reference sequence). This CDR3 comprises 14 residues. The CDR3 DNA reads as TGTGCCAGTAGTATAGGGCAGGGCACAGATACGCAGTATTTT. It yields the protein CASSIGQGTDTQYF.

The gene calls are TRBV19 and TRBJ1-2; D not certain. CDR1 and CDR2 (germline): LNHDA, SQIVND (reference sequence). The V end lost 7 bases, the J end lost 8 bases, and 20 bases lay between the germline ends. The CDR3 spans 14 residues. CDR3 sequence (DNA): TGTGCCAGTAACCCGACTCCATCTGTTGAAGGCTACACCTTC. Protein: CASNPTPSVEGYTF.